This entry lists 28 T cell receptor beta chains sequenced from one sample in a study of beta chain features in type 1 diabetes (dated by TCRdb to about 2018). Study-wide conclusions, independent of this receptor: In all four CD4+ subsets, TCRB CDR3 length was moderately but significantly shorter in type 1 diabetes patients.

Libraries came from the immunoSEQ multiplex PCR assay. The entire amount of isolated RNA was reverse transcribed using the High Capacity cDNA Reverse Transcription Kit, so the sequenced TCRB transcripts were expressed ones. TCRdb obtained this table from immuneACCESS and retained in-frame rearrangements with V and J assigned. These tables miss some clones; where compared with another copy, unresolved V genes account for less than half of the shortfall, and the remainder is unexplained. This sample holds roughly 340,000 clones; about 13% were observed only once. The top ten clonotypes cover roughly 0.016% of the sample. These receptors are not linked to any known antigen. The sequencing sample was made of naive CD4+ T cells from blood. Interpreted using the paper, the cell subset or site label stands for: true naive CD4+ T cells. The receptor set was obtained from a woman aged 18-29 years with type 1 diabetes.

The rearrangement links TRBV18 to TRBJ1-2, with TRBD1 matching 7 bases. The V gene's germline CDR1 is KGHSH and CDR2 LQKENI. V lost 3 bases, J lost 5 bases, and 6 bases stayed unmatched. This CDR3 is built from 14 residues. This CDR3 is CASSPPGQPYGYTF. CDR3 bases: TGTGCCAGCTCACCCCCGGGACAGCCATATGGCTACACCTTC.

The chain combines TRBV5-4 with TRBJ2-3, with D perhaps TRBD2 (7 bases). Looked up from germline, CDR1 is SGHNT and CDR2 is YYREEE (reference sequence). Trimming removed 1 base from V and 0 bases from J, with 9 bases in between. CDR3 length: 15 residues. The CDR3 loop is CASSLSGTSTDTQYF. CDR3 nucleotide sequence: TGTGCCAGCAGCTTGAGCGGGACAAGCACAGATACGCAGTATTTT.

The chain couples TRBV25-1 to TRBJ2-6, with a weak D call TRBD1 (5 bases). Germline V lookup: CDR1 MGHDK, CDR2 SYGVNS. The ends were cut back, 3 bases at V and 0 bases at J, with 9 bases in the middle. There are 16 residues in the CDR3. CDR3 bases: TGTGCCAGCAGTGACCGCAGGGACTCTGGGGCCAACGTCCTGACTTTC. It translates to CASSDRRDSGANVLTF.

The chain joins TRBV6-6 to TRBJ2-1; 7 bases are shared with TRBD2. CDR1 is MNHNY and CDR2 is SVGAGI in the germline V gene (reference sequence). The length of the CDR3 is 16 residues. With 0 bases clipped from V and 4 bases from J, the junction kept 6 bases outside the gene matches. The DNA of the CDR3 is TGTGCCAGCAGTTACTCGGGCGGGGGAGGATACAATGAGCAGTTCTTC. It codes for CASSYSGGGGYNEQFF.

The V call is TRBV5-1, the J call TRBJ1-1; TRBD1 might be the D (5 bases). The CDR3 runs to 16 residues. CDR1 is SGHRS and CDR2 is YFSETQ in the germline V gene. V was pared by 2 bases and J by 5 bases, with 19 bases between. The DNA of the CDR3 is TGCGCCAGCAGCTTTCTGACAGAGGAGTGGAATACTGAAGCTTTCTTT. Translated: CASSFLTEEWNTEAFF.

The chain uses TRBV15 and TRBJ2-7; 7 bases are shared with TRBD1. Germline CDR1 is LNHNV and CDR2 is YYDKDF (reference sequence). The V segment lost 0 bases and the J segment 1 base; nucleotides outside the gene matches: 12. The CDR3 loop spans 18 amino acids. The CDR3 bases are TGTGCCACCAGCAGAGATGGGCAGGGGGAGATCCAGTCCTACGAGCAGTACTTC. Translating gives CATSRDGQGEIQSYEQYF.

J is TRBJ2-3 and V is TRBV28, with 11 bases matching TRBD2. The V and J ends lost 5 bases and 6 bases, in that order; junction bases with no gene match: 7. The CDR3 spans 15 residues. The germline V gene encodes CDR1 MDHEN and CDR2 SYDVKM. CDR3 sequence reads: CASSRGTSGPDTQYF. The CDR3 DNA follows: TGTGCCAGCAGTCGAGGGACTAGCGGTCCGGATACGCAGTATTTT.

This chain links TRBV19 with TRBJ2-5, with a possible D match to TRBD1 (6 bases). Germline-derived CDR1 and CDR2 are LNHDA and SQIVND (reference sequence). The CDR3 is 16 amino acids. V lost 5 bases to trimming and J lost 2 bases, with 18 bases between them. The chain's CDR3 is CASSSRRQVAQETQYF. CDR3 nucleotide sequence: TGTGCCAGTAGTTCACGTCGACAGGTTGCTCAAGAGACCCAGTACTTC.

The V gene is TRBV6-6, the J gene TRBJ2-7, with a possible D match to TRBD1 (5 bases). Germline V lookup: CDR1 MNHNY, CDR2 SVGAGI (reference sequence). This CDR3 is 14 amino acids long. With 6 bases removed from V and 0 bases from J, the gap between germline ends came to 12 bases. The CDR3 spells CASSPRRDSYEQYF. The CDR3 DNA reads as TGTGCCAGCAGCCCCCGCAGGGACTCCTACGAGCAGTACTTC.

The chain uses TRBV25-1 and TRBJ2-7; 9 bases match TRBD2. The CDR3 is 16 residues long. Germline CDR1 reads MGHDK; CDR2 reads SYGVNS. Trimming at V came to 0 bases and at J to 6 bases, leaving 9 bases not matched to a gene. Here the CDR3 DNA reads TGTGCCAGCAGTGAATACCGGCCGGGACTAGCTTCCGAGCAGTACTTC. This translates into CASSEYRPGLASEQYF.

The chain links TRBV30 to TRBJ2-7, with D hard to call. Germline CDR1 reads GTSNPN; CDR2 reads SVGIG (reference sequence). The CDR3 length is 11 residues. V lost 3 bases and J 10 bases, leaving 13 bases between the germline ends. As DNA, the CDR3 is TGTGCCTGGAGAGCTACGAACTCCCAGTACTTC. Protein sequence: CAWRATNSQYF.

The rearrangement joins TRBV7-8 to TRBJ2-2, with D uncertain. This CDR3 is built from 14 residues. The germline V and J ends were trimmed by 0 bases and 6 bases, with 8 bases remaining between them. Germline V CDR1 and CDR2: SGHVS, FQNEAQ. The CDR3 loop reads CASSLALSPGELFF. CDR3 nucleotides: TGTGCCAGCAGCTTAGCCTTAAGCCCCGGGGAGCTGTTTTTT.

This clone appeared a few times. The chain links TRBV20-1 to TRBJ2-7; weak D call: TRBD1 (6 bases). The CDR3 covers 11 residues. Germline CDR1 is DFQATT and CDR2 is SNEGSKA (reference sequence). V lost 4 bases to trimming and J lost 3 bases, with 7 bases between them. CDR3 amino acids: CSATTGYEQYF. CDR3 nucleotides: TGCAGTGCTACGACAGGCTACGAGCAGTACTTC.

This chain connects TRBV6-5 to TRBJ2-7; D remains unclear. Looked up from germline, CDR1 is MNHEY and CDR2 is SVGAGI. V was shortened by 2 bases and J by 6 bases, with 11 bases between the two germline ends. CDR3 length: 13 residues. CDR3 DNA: TGTGCCAGCAGTTACCCTTTGGGCGCCGAGCAGTACGTC. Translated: CASSYPLGAEQYV.

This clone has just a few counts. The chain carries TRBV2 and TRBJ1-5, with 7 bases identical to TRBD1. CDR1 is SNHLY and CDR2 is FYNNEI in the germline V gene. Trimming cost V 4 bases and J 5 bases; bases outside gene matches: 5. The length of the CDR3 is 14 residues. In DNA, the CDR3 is TGTGCCAGCAGTGCAGGACAGGCCGATCAGCCCCAGCATTTT. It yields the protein CASSAGQADQPQHF.

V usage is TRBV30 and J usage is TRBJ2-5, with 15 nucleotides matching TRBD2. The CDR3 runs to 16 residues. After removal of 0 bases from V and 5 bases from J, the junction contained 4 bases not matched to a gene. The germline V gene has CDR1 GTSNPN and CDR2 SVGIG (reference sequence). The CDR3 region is CAWSVWTSGRAETQYF. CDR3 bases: TGTGCCTGGAGTGTCTGGACTAGCGGGAGGGCCGAGACCCAGTACTTC. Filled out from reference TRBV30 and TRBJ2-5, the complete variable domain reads SQTIHQWPATLVQPVGSPLSLECTVEGTSNPNLYWYRQAAGRGLQLLFYSVGIGQISSEVPQNLSASRPQDRQFILSSKKLLLSDSGFYLCAWSVWTSGRAETQYFGPGTRLLVL.

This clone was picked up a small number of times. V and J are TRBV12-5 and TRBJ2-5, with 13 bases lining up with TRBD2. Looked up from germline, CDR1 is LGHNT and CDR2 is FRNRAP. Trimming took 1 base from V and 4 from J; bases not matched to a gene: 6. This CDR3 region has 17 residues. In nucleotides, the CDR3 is TGTGCTAGTGGTTTGGGAGGACTAGCGGGAGCTGGAGAGACCCAGTACTTC. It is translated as CASGLGGLAGAGETQYF.

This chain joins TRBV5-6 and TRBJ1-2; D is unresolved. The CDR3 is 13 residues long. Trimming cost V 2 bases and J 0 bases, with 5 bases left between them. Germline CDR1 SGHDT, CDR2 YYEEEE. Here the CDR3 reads CASSLTANYGYTF. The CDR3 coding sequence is TGTGCCAGCAGCTTAACAGCTAACTATGGCTACACCTTC.

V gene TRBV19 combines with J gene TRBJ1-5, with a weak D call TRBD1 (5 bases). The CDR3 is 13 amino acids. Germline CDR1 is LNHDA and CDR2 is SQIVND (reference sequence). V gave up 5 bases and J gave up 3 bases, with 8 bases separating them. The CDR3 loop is CASSDRPNQPQHF. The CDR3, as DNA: TGTGCCAGTAGTGACAGACCCAATCAGCCCCAGCATTTT.

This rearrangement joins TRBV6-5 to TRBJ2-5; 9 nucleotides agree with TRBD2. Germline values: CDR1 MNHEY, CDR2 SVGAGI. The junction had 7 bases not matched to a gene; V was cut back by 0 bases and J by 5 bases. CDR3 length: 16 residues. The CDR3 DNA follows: TGTGCCAGCAGTTACTCACTTGCGGGAGGGCCGGAGACCCAGTACTTC. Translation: CASSYSLAGGPETQYF.

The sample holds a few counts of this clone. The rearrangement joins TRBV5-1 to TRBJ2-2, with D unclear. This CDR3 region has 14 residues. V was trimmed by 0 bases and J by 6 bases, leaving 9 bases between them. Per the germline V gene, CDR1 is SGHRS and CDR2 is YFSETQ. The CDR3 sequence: CASSLAIAAGELFF. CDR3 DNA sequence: TGCGCCAGCAGCTTGGCCATCGCGGCCGGGGAGCTGTTTTTT.

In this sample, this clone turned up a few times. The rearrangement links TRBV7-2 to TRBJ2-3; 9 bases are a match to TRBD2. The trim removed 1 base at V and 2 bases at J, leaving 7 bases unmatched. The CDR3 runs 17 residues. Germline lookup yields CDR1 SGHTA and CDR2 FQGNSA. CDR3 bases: TGTGCCAGCAGCTTAGGGTTTCGCGGGAGGGCCACAGATACGCAGTATTTT. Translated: CASSLGFRGRATDTQYF.

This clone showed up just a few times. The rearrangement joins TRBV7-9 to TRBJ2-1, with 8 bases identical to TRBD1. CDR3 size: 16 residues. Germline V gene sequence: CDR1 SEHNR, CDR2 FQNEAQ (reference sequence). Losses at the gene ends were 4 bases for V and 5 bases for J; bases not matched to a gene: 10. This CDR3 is CASSSLATGGNNEQFF. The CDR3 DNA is TGTGCCAGCAGCTCTCTGGCTACAGGGGGAAACAATGAGCAGTTCTTC.

CDR3 residues: CASSYRGLTAGELFF. In nucleotides, the CDR3 is TGTGCCAGCAGTTACCGCGGACTGACTGCCGGGGAGCTGTTTTTT. The V gene is TRBV6-5, the J gene TRBJ2-2; maybe TRBD2 (5 bases). The CDR3 spans 15 residues. Trimming cost V 2 bases and J 6 bases, with 13 bases left between them. In germline, CDR1 is MNHEY, CDR2 SVGAGI.

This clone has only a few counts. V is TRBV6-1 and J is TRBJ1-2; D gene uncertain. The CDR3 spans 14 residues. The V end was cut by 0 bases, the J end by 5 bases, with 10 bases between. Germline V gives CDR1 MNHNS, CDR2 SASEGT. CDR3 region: CASSEAEQPYGYTF. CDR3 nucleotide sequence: TGTGCCAGCAGTGAAGCTGAACAGCCTTATGGCTACACCTTC.

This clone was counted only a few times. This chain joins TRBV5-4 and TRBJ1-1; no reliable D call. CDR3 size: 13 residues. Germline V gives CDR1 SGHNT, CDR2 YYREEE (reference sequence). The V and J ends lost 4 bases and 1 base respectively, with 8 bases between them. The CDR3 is CASSIQKNTEAFF. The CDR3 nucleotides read TGTGCCAGCAGCATTCAGAAGAACACTGAAGCTTTCTTT.

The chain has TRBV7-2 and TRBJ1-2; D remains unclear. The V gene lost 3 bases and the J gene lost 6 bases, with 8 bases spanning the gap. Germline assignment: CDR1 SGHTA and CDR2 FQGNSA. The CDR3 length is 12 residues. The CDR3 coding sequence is TGTGCCAGCAGCTTTTGGGCGAATGGCTACACCTTC. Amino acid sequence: CASSFWANGYTF.

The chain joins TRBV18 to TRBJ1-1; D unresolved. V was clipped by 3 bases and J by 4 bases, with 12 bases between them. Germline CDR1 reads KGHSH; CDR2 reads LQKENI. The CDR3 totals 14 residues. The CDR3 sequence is CASSPVTGSTEAFF. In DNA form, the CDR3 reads TGTGCCAGCTCACCCGTAACTGGGAGCACTGAAGCTTTCTTT.